This is a list of T cell receptor beta chains from one sample in a study of post-analysis software for immune sequencing data. TCRdb used MiXCR to reprocess the PCR reads, holding one entry per CDR3 protein. Seen here are about 400,000 distinct CDR3 sequences, around 37% observed once, and the top ten hold roughly 13%. Sequenced sample: blood. The receptors were gathered from a girl aged 10-17 years with multiple sclerosis. Each CDR3 is given with its conserved first and last residue. Fields, in order: clone size, CDR3 length, J gene, V gene, D gene, CDR3 protein, CDR3 DNA. A D gene is named only where the DNA matches it firmly. Rows may omit the clone size; those that give it use once, few, many or a size class.

>few|15|TRBJ1-4|TRBV5-1|NA
CASSLVTGLNEKLFF
TGCGCCAGCAGCTTGGTGACAGGACTTAATGAAAAACTGTTTTTT
>NA|16|TRBJ2-3|TRBV3-1|NA
CASSQVEGWRTDTQYF
TGTGCCAGCAGCCAAGTGGAGGGATGGAGGACAGATACGCAGTATTTT
>many|11|TRBJ2-7|TRBV25-1|NA
CASSGGYEQYF
TGTGCCAGCAGTGGGGGTTACGAGCAGTACTTC
>few|15|TRBJ2-1|TRBV30|NA
CAWSQGQSSYNEQFF
TGTGCCTGGAGTCAAGGACAGAGCTCCTACAATGAGCAGTTCTTC
>once|13|TRBJ1-1|TRBV10-3|NA
CAISRGGDTEAFF
TGTGCCATCAGTCGAGGGGGGGACACTGAAGCTTTCTTT
>once|12|TRBJ2-3|TRBV6-4|NA
CASSGSWGAQYF
TGTGCCAGCAGTGGCTCCTGGGGGGCGCAGTATTTT
>many|16|TRBJ2-7|TRBV7-2|TRBD1
CASSPTPGQGINEQYF
TGTGCCAGCAGTCCCACACCGGGACAGGGTATAAACGAGCAGTACTTC
>NA|15|TRBJ1-1|TRBV5-1|NA
CASSFGGTVNTEAFF
TGCGCCAGCAGCTTTGGGGGGACGGTGAACACTGAAGCTTTCTTT
>NA|14|TRBJ1-1|TRBV5-1|NA
CASSLHTGNTEAFF
TGCGCCAGCAGTTTACATACAGGGAACACTGAAGCTTTCTTT
>NA|14|TRBJ2-2|TRBV6-2/TRBV6-3|TRBD1
CASGTGGHTGELFF
TGTGCCAGCGGGACAGGAGGGCACACCGGGGAGCTGTTTTTT
>few|13|TRBJ2-1|TRBV7-9|TRBD2
CASTVGEGNEQFF
TGTGCCAGCACCGTCGGGGAGGGCAATGAGCAGTTCTTC
>NA|14|TRBJ1-5|TRBV24-1|NA
CATSDSWREGPQHF
TGTGCCACCAGTGATTCATGGAGGGAGGGACCCCAGCATTTT
>NA|14|TRBJ2-7|TRBV10-1|TRBD1
CASSLPGQGAEQYF
TGCGCCAGCAGCCTCCCGGGACAGGGGGCCGAGCAGTACTTC
>NA|12|TRBJ2-5|TRBV7-2|NA
CASSLGGQTQYF
TGTGCCAGCAGCCTAGGCGGACAGACCCAGTACTTC
>NA|15|TRBJ2-7|TRBV12-3/TRBV12-4|NA
CASSGVGTLAHEQYF
TGTGCCAGCAGTGGGGTGGGGACCCTGGCGCACGAGCAGTACTTC
>few|17|TRBJ2-7|TRBV7-3|TRBD1
CASSPNGGTGGTYEQYF
TGTGCCAGCAGCCCCAACGGGGGGACAGGGGGGACCTACGAGCAGTACTTC
>NA|15|TRBJ1-2|TRBV6-6|NA
CASSYSKQGGYGYTF
TGTGCCAGCAGTTACTCGAAACAGGGTGGCTATGGCTACACCTTC
>few|11|TRBJ2-1|TRBV11-1|NA
CASGTYNEQFF
TGTGCCAGCGGGACGTACAATGAGCAGTTCTTC
>few|13|TRBJ2-5|TRBV6-5|TRBD1
CASSRGQVETQYF
TGTGCCAGCAGTCGCGGACAGGTAGAGACCCAGTACTTC
>few|15|TRBJ2-7|TRBV5-5|NA
CASSLQGGASYEQYF
TGTGCCAGCAGCTTACAAGGGGGGGCTTCCTACGAGCAGTACTTC
>NA|13|TRBJ2-3|TRBV7-2|NA
CASSLETGNTQYF
TGTGCCAGCAGCTTAGAGACTGGAAATACGCAGTATTTT
>NA|16|TRBJ2-3|TRBV12-3/TRBV12-4|NA
CASTLPCGARTDTQYF
TGTGCCAGCACCCTCCCCTGTGGGGCTAGAACAGATACGCAGTATTTT
>few|14|TRBJ2-7|TRBV20-1|TRBD2
CSASRASGSHEQYF
TGCAGTGCCAGCCGCGCTAGCGGGTCACACGAGCAGTACTTC
>NA|15|TRBJ1-1|TRBV27|NA
CASSPLGGVDTEAFF
TGTGCCAGCAGCCCTCTAGGGGGGGTAGACACTGAAGCTTTCTTT
>NA|14|TRBJ1-1|TRBV20-1|NA
CSARDPDGNTEAFF
TGCAGTGCTAGAGACCCGGACGGGAACACTGAAGCTTTCTTT